Shown below are 4 T cell receptor beta chains from a single sample sequenced in a study of cytomegalovirus exposure and HLA in healthy donors. The PCR made use of 60 Vbeta and 13 Jbeta primers. The repertoire was sequenced with immunoSEQ multiplex PCR; TCRdb's copy has only in-frame clones and lacks some. The sample lists fewer than 150,000 clones; over 75% were seen once. Sequenced sample: PBMCs. The origin of the receptors is a man aged 30-40 years in good health and CMV-seronegative.

V gene TRBV27 combines with J gene TRBJ1-2; 9 bases agree with TRBD1. The CDR3 is 13 amino acids. V trimming: 6 bases; J trimming: 6 bases; junction bases outside the gene matches: 5. From germline, CDR1 is MNHEY and CDR2 SMNVEV (reference sequence). This CDR3 reads CASSDRGVDGYTF. CDR3 coding DNA: TGTGCCAGCAGCGACAGGGGGGTGGATGGCTACACCTTC.

The chain carries TRBV5-1 and TRBJ2-7, with 12 nucleotides matching TRBD2. The germline gives CDR1 SGHRS, CDR2 YFSETQ. CDR3 length: 16 residues. Trimming removed 4 bases from V and 1 base from J; junction bases left unmatched: 6. CDR3 sequence (DNA): TGCGCCAGCAGCCTAACTAGCGGGGGGACTTCCTACGAGCAGTACTTC. This sequence encodes CASSLTSGGTSYEQYF.

This sequence joins TRBV4-2 and TRBJ2-3; D call uncertain. Germline V gives CDR1 LGHNA, CDR2 YNFKEQ. This CDR3 is built from 16 residues. Deletions cut 0 bases from V and 1 base from J, with 11 bases between. The DNA for the CDR3 is TGTGCCAGCAGCCAAGAGGGTGTCAGCGGCACAGATACGCAGTATTTT. This codes for CASSQEGVSGTDTQYF.

In DNA, the CDR3 is TGTGCCACCAGCGCCTCCGGGACATGGGATGAAAAACTGTTTTTT. Protein: CATSASGTWDEKLFF. This rearrangement joins TRBV15 to TRBJ1-4, with D possibly being TRBD1 (6 bases). V dropped 5 bases and J dropped 6 bases, with 16 bases sitting between them. The CDR3 extends over 15 amino acids. Germline V lookup: CDR1 LNHNV, CDR2 YYDKDF (reference sequence).